A single TCR beta chain is shown here with its context. Its antigen remains unknown. This entry is derived from a study of monozygotic twins with inflammatory bowel disease. Whole-study findings and limits: With inverse Simpson as the measure, TCRbeta diversity was lower in IBD patients than in healthy co-twins.

TCRdb reprocessed the 5' RACE reads, keeping one entry per CDR3 protein, no DNA. This sample's table reports about 150,000 distinct CDR3 sequences. CDR1 is SGHTA and CDR2 is FQGNSA in the germline V gene. This CDR3 spans 12 amino acids. The sequence was obtained from a human donor with ulcerative colitis or Crohn's disease, or a healthy co-twin of an affected twin (not recorded which). Sequencing was performed on blood. V usage is TRBV7-2 and J usage is TRBJ1-6. CDR3 sequence: CASSLRNSPLHF.